This T cell receptor beta chain is drawn from a study of shared clonotypes between healthy human individuals. Study-wide results and limits: What naive subsets generally showed was a larger estimated richness than memory subsets showed. Non-shared clonotypes had lower generation probabilities than those shared by all four donors.

TCRdb's copy holds only in-frame clones and misses some; the assay was immunoSEQ multiplex PCR. Found here are 2 million to 2.5 million clones, 90% to 96% of them singletons; the top ten hold roughly 0.13%. The CDR3 consists of 15 residues. Trimming took off 5 bases at V and 2 bases at J, with 16 bases between the two ends. CDR1 and CDR2 from the germline V gene are MNHNS and SASEGT. As for this clone: Its antigen is not identified.

The chain uses TRBV6-1 and TRBJ2-7; TRBD2 might be the D (5 bases). Sequenced: naive CD4+ T cells sorted from blood. The subset: CD45RA+ positively selected. This sequence originates from a man aged 18 to 29 in good health. For the CDR3, the DNA is TGTGCCAGCAGTTCGACTGGTAGCGTCCCCTACGAGCAGTACTTC. It is translated as CASSSTGSVPYEQYF.